A selection of T cell receptor beta chains follows, all from one sample in a study of HIV-infected patients and healthy controls. TCRdb itself ran the 5' RACE reads through MiXCR, one entry per CDR3 protein. The table records 60,000 to 70,000 distinct CDR3 sequences, over 15% of them present only once. The sequenced material came from CD4+ T cells from blood. The receptors shown here come from a human donor in good health. Each CDR3 is given with its conserved first and last residue. The order of the fields is V gene, clone size, D gene, J gene, CDR3 protein, CDR3 DNA. The D gene is left open where the match is weak. Clone sizes are given selectively: once, few, many, or a class where the clone is expanded.

TRBV6-5	.	TRBD2	TRBJ2-7	CASSKSGAAFEQYF	TGTGCCAGCAGTAAAAGCGGGGCAGCCTTTGAGCAGTACTTC
TRBV4-2	.	.	TRBJ1-4	CASSPLSGTNEKLFF	TGTGCCAGCAGCCCCCTTTCAGGGACTAATGAAAAACTGTTTTTT
TRBV20-1	few	TRBD2	TRBJ2-1	CSAGGANLYNEQFF	TGCAGTGCCGGGGGGGCAAACCTTTACAATGAGCAGTTCTTC
TRBV6-5	many	.	TRBJ1-5	CASSTTGTGQPQHF	TGTGCCAGCAGTACCACAGGGACCGGTCAGCCCCAGCATTTT
TRBV5-5	many	.	TRBJ1-2	CASSLEFQSTGYTF	TGTGCCAGCAGCTTGGAGTTTCAGTCGACTGGCTACACCTTC
TRBV7-2	few	.	TRBJ1-5	CASSPTWGSSNQPQHF	TGTGCCAGCAGCCCGACCTGGGGCAGCTCGAATCAGCCCCAGCATTTT
TRBV6-5	.	.	TRBJ1-6	CASSLRGWYSPLHF	TGTGCCAGCAGTTTGCGAGGGTGGTATTCACCCCTCCACTTT
TRBV19	few	TRBD1	TRBJ1-2	CASSRGQPNYGYTF	TGTGCCAGTAGTAGGGGACAGCCTAACTATGGCTACACCTTC
TRBV7-3	many	.	TRBJ1-4	CASSFGPGELLFF	TGTGCCAGCAGCTTTGGCCCTGGCGAGTTACTGTTTTTT
TRBV20-1	many	.	TRBJ2-3	CSALGGGALTDTQYF	TGCAGTGCCCTGGGGGGGGGGGCTTTGACAGATACGCAGTATTTT
TRBV19	.	.	TRBJ2-7	CASSIAGAKDYEQYF	TGTGCCAGTAGTATTGCCGGGGCAAAGGATTACGAGCAGTACTTC
TRBV6-1	many	.	TRBJ2-4	CASSAQAGGAKNIQYF	TGTGCCAGCAGTGCGCAGGCCGGAGGGGCCAAAAACATTCAGTACTTC
TRBV12-3/TRBV12-4	many	.	TRBJ1-2	CASRNYGYTF	TGTGCCAGCAGAAACTATGGCTACACCTTC
TRBV18	.	.	TRBJ2-3	CASSEQEGQRRNTQYF	TGTGCCAGCTCAGAACAGGAGGGACAGCGCAGGAATACGCAGTATTTT
TRBV7-9	.	TRBD1	TRBJ1-1	CASSLRAGTGGRFTEAFF	TGTGCCAGCAGCTTAAGGGCCGGGACAGGGGGTAGGTTCACTGAAGCTTTCTTT
TRBV9	many	.	TRBJ2-3	CASSPSPARRASTDTQYF	TGTGCCAGCAGCCCGTCCCCTGCTAGGAGAGCTAGCACAGATACGCAGTATTTT
TRBV5-6	.	TRBD1	TRBJ2-3	CASRVRGRGPADTQYF	TGTGCCAGCAGGGTGAGGGGCAGGGGGCCGGCAGATACGCAGTATTTT
TRBV6-2/TRBV6-3	many	.	TRBJ1-6	CASSYSGGHSPLHF	TGTGCCAGCAGTTATTCGGGGGGCCATTCACCCCTCCACTTT
TRBV10-2	many	TRBD1	TRBJ1-6	CASSQGQAAYNSPLHF	TGCGCCAGCAGCCAAGGACAGGCGGCTTATAATTCACCCCTCCACTTT
TRBV7-9	.	TRBD1	TRBJ2-3	CASSFGTGGTDTQYF	TGTGCCAGCAGCTTTGGGACAGGGGGAACAGATACGCAGTATTTT
TRBV5-1	few	.	TRBJ1-1	CASSFRAAREGAEAFF	TGCGCCAGCAGCTTCCGGGCCGCTCGGGAAGGCGCTGAAGCTTTCTTT
TRBV20-1	many	.	TRBJ1-1	CSASSLGDEAFF	TGCAGTGCTAGTTCGTTGGGGGACGAAGCTTTCTTT
TRBV2	few	TRBD2	TRBJ2-1	CASRLRLAGERSYNEQFF	TGTGCCAGCAGGTTAAGACTAGCGGGAGAAAGGTCCTACAATGAGCAGTTCTTC
TRBV18	.	TRBD1	TRBJ2-7	CASSKTGDSYEQYF	TGTGCCAGCTCGAAGACAGGGGACTCCTACGAGCAGTACTTC
TRBV7-3	few	.	TRBJ1-1	CASSKTGNTEAFF	TGTGCCAGCAGCAAAACAGGGAACACTGAAGCTTTCTTT
TRBV7-9	.	.	TRBJ1-6	CASSLDLYNSPLHF	TGTGCCAGCAGCTTAGACCTATATAATTCACCCCTCCACTTT
TRBV3-1	many	.	TRBJ1-4	CASSQDTGFNEKLFF	TGTGCCAGCAGCCAAGACACAGGATTTAATGAAAAACTGTTTTTT
TRBV29-1	.	.	TRBJ1-4	CSVLGGAANEKLFF	TGCAGCGTTTTGGGAGGGGCGGCTAATGAAAAACTGTTTTTT
TRBV29-1	.	TRBD1	TRBJ1-1	CSGGTGGARAEAFF	TGCAGCGGTGGGACAGGGGGCGCGCGGGCTGAAGCTTTCTTT
TRBV5-1	many	TRBD1	TRBJ2-5	CASSFRQGETQYF	TGCGCCAGCAGCTTTCGACAGGGAGAGACCCAGTACTTC
TRBV29-1	few	.	TRBJ2-3	CSVGRGPGDTQYF	TGCAGCGTTGGCAGGGGACCGGGAGATACGCAGTATTTT
TRBV12-5	many	TRBD2	TRBJ2-1	CASGLVSGGIEQFF	TGTGCTAGTGGTTTGGTGTCGGGGGGAATTGAGCAGTTCTTC
TRBV10-3	once	.	TRBJ1-5	CAISGGDGQPQHF	TGTGCCATCAGTGGAGGGGACGGTCAGCCCCAGCATTTT
TRBV6-5	few	.	TRBJ2-2	CASSQRGQLPNTGELFF	TGTGCCAGCAGTCAGCGGGGACAGCTCCCGAACACCGGGGAGCTGTTTTTT
TRBV11-2	.	.	TRBJ1-3	CASSSHVFEGNTIYF	TGTGCCAGCAGCTCGCATGTATTTGAGGGAAACACCATATATTTT
TRBV6-5	few	TRBD1	TRBJ2-1	CASSYMDRDEQFF	TGTGCCAGCAGTTACATGGACAGGGATGAGCAGTTCTTC
TRBV11-3	.	TRBD1	TRBJ2-1	CASSTSRQGHANNEQFF	TGTGCCAGCAGCACCTCCAGACAGGGGCACGCGAACAATGAGCAGTTCTTC
TRBV6-2/TRBV6-3	many	TRBD1	TRBJ1-5	CASSFRQGPWGQPQHF	TGTGCCAGCAGTTTTCGACAGGGGCCCTGGGGTCAGCCCCAGCATTTT
TRBV30	.	.	TRBJ1-1	CAWSRATGTEAFF	TGTGCCTGGAGTAGGGCTACGGGCACTGAAGCTTTCTTT
TRBV6-6	many	TRBD2	TRBJ2-1	CASSYSPTSGIFNEQFF	TGTGCCAGCAGTTACTCACCGACTAGCGGGATTTTCAATGAGCAGTTCTTC
TRBV29-1	many	.	TRBJ1-2	CSVAVSGYGYTF	TGCAGCGTTGCGGTCTCAGGCTATGGCTACACCTTC
TRBV24-1	.	.	TRBJ2-1	CATSDSPSQGRGNEQFF	TGTGCCACCAGTGATTCCCCGTCACAGGGAAGAGGAAATGAGCAGTTCTTC
TRBV4-3	.	TRBD1	TRBJ1-1	CASRPSTGGGSTEAFF	TGCGCCAGCAGACCTTCCACAGGGGGTGGCTCCACTGAAGCTTTCTTT